This T cell receptor (beta chain) appears in the sequencing data of a study of blood T cell repertoires in COVID-19. Study at large: Researchers got acute and convalescent COVID-19 samples from the United States, Italy and Spain. From T cells, B-cell-depleted T cells, or PBMCs came the material, which was cDNA or gDNA.

Original processing methods: Quantification of nucleated cells was approximated via reference gene primer amplification. Measured with immunoSEQ multiplex PCR; TCRdb has only the in-frame clones, and not every one. V and J calls and clone size follow that table, whereas D and trimming were derived from the DNA. This table has approximately 140,000 clones, roughly four fifths appearing once. Source material: peripheral blood. The sequence derives from a human donor with acute or convalescent COVID-19. The donor label of this sample is uncertain.

The chain's CDR3 is CASSIKGVSGYTF. CDR3 nucleotide sequence: TGTGCCAGTAGTATTAAGGGGGTTTCTGGCTACACCTTC. The chain carries TRBV19 and TRBJ1-2; possible D gene TRBD1, 6 bases. V was shortened by 3 bases and J by 7 bases, with 12 bases between the two germline ends. The CDR3 covers 13 residues. Per germline, CDR1 LNHDA and CDR2 SQIVND (reference sequence).